The rows below give T cell receptor beta chains drawn from one sample of a study of T cells expressing NK-cell markers. TCRdb reworked the 5' RACE reads into one entry per CDR3 protein, no DNA. The repertoire table contains about 390,000 distinct CDR3 sequences. Sequencing was performed on blood T cells: a sorted CD56 or NKG2C T cell subset, CD4+ or CD8+ T cells, or bulk PBMC T cells (not recorded which). The source is a woman aged 50 to 60 in good health. The CDR3 runs from the conserved cysteine through the conserved F or W. Fields, in order: V gene, J gene, CDR3 protein.

v_call: TRBV6-1
j_call: TRBJ1-2
cdr3_aa: CASNLYRSSYGYTF

v_call: TRBV4-1
j_call: TRBJ2-1
cdr3_aa: CASSQGPSSNEQFF

v_call: TRBV6-4
j_call: TRBJ2-2
cdr3_aa: CASSDTLTGRLTGELFF

v_call: TRBV25-1
j_call: TRBJ2-2
cdr3_aa: CASSEYFGDTGELFF

v_call: TRBV5-1
j_call: TRBJ2-3
cdr3_aa: CASSGQRYNTDTQYF

v_call: TRBV12-3/TRBV12-4
j_call: TRBJ1-5
cdr3_aa: CASSGGVDRQPQHF

v_call: TRBV7-9
j_call: TRBJ2-3
cdr3_aa: CASSFHLLAGVADTQYF

v_call: TRBV15
j_call: TRBJ2-1
cdr3_aa: CATSSRREDEQFF

v_call: TRBV29-1
j_call: TRBJ2-5
cdr3_aa: CSVKKQETQYF

v_call: TRBV20-1
j_call: TRBJ1-2
cdr3_aa: CSARDRVSGRDYGYTF

v_call: TRBV7-9
j_call: TRBJ2-7
cdr3_aa: CASSSQYDYEQYF